The entry that follows covers one T cell receptor beta chain sequence. V dropped 5 bases and J dropped 2 bases, with 19 bases sitting between them. Looked up from germline, CDR1 is PRHDT and CDR2 is FYEKMQ (reference sequence). The CDR3 runs to 16 residues. The sample originates from a study of T cell responses to AZD1222 COVID-19 vaccine. This table comes from immunoSEQ multiplex PCR, and its TCRdb copy is limited to in-frame clones, with some not included. The data hold about 75,000 clones, with 88% observed a single time. The sample in question was peripheral blood, obtained 28 days after the second dose of the MenACWY control vaccine. The chain recombines TRBV13 with TRBJ2-7; D unclear. This sequence originates from an adult who received the MenACWY meningococcal vaccine as a control. The CDR3 spells CASSPKNPGSPYEQYF. DNA for the CDR3: TGTGCCAGCAGCCCGAAAAACCCCGGATCCCCCTACGAGCAGTACTTC.